A single sample gave rise to the 4 T cell receptor beta chains below, sequenced in a study of shared clonotypes between healthy human individuals (dated by TCRdb to about 2020). To prepare the library, the immunoSEQ multiplex PCR assay was applied. TCRdb's version of the immuneACCESS table is confined to in-frame rearrangements and falls short of the full clone set. An unresolved V gene accounts for under half of the shortfall where checked; the remainder is of unknown origin. The sample yields about 680,000 clones; 74% were counted once. The top ten clones comprise 1.5% to 2% of the sample. Sequences were obtained from memory CD4+ T cells sorted from blood. The cell subset or site label here, explained by the study, means: CD45RA-negative fraction. The source of these receptors is a woman younger than 45 in good health.

This clone was recorded a few times. As DNA, the CDR3 is TGTGCCAGCAGTCCCCGACTAGCGGGAGGGTGGGAGCAGTTCTTC. Translation gives CASSPRLAGGWEQFF. This sequence joins TRBV27 and TRBJ2-1; 14 nucleotides match TRBD2. The CDR3 runs to 15 residues. With V trimmed by 5 bases and J by 10 bases, 7 bases remained unmatched. CDR1 is MNHEY and CDR2 is SMNVEV in the germline V gene (reference sequence).

V and J are TRBV5-6 and TRBJ2-3; TRBD2 aligns across 8 bases. Per germline, CDR1 SGHDT and CDR2 YYEEEE. V lost 5 bases, J lost 1 base, and 9 bases stayed unmatched. The CDR3 has 16 residues. This chain's CDR3 is CASRLGGRPRTDTQYF. CDR3 bases: TGTGCCAGCAGATTAGGCGGGAGGCCTCGCACAGATACGCAGTATTTT. Full variable domain (outside the CDR3, taken from reference TRBV5-6 and TRBJ2-3): DAGVTQSPTHLIKTRGQQVTLRCSPKSGHDTVSWYQQALGQGPQFIFQYYEEEERQRGNFPDRFSGHQFPNYSSELNVNALLLGDSALYLCASRLGGRPRTDTQYFGPGTRLTVL.

This chain connects TRBV4-2 to TRBJ2-7; 13 bases agree with TRBD2. Trimming removed 3 bases from V and 1 base from J; junction bases left unmatched: 3. CDR3 length: 16 amino acids. Germline values: CDR1 LGHNA, CDR2 YNFKEQ. The CDR3 bases are TGTGCCAGCAGCCATATGACTAGCGGGAGGTCCTACGAGCAGTACTTC. Its protein product is CASSHMTSGRSYEQYF.

The chain has TRBV7-3 and TRBJ2-1, with TRBD2 matching 7 bases. Per the germline V gene, CDR1 is SGHTA and CDR2 is FQGTGA. The length of the CDR3 is 15 residues. Losses at the gene ends were 5 bases for V and 4 bases for J; bases not matched to a gene: 8. CDR3 in amino acids: CASSHRLAGYNEQFF. In DNA, the CDR3 is TGTGCCAGCAGCCACCGACTAGCAGGATACAATGAGCAGTTCTTC.